A selection of T cell receptor beta chains follows, all from one sample in a study of OX40 agonist ivuxolimab in advanced cancers. Profiling relied on immunoSEQ multiplex PCR, and the TCRdb table lists in-frame clones only, not all of them. The sample has 50,000 to 70,000 clones; 85% to 95% are singletons. Specimen: CD4+ or CD8+ T cells sorted from blood, collected in a trial of the OX40 agonist ivuxolimab. Receptors were obtained from an adult with an advanced solid tumor such as melanoma, head and neck, liver or kidney cancer. Each CDR3 is given with its conserved first and last residue. The D gene is left open where the match is weak. Size tells how often a clone was seen (once, few, many) or the class of an expanded clone, and some rows leave it out.

TRBV5-5	-	TRBJ1-1	-	CASSLATGPMNTEAFF	TGTGCCAGCAGCTTGGCCACGGGGCCCATGAACACTGAAGCTTTCTTT
TRBV4-2	-	TRBJ1-1	-	CASSQGSSGGTEAFF	TGTGCCAGCAGCCAAGGGTCGTCAGGCGGCACTGAAGCTTTCTTT
TRBV7-9	TRBD1	TRBJ1-5	-	CASSNTGTDYSNQPQHF	TGTGCCAGCAGCAACACCGGGACAGACTATAGCAATCAGCCCCAGCATTTT
TRBV30	-	TRBJ1-2	-	CAWNRVLGPNYGYTF	TGTGCCTGGAATCGGGTATTAGGTCCTAACTATGGCTACACCTTC
TRBV6-1	-	TRBJ1-1	-	CASRGSTGNTEAFF	TGTGCCAGCAGGGGCTCTACAGGGAACACTGAAGCTTTCTTT
TRBV6-5	TRBD1	TRBJ2-2	-	CASSSRSQGDTGELFF	TGTGCCAGCAGTTCCCGATCCCAGGGGGACACCGGGGAGCTGTTTTTT
TRBV6-6	-	TRBJ2-2	-	CASCRGRTGELFF	TGTGCCAGCTGCCGGGGGCGGACCGGGGAGCTGTTTTTT
TRBV7-2	-	TRBJ1-1	-	CASSYRSNTEAFF	TGTGCCAGCAGCTACCGGTCTAACACTGAAGCTTTCTTT
TRBV5-1	-	TRBJ2-2	-	CASRDTGELFF	TGCGCCAGCAGGGACACCGGGGAGCTGTTTTTT
TRBV7-2	-	TRBJ2-1	-	CASSSQGTYNEQFF	TGTGCCAGCAGCTCCCAGGGGACTTACAATGAGCAGTTCTTC
TRBV11-3	-	TRBJ2-7	-	CASSLVGGVVFQYF	TGTGCCAGCAGCTTAGTGGGGGGCGTTGTTTTCCAGTACTTC
TRBV6-5	-	TRBJ2-7	-	CASSGGRGRYEQYF	TGTGCCAGCAGTGGGGGGAGAGGGCGGTACGAGCAGTACTTC
TRBV4-1	TRBD1	TRBJ1-6	once	CASSRPGQGTRNSPLHF	TGCGCCAGCAGCCGGCCGGGACAGGGGACTCGGAATTCACCCCTCCACTTT